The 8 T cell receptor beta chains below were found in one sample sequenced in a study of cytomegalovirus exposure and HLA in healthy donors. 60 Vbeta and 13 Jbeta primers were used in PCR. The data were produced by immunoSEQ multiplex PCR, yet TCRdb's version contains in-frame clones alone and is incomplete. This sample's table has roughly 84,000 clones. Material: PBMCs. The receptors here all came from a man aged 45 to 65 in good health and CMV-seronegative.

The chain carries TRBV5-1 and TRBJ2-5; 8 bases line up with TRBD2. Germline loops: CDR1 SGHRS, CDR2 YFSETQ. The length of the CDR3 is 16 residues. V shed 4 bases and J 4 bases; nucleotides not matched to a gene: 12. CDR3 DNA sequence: TGCGCCAGCAGCCCCTCCGGGCTAGCGGGCTTAGAGACCCAGTACTTC. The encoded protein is CASSPSGLAGLETQYF.

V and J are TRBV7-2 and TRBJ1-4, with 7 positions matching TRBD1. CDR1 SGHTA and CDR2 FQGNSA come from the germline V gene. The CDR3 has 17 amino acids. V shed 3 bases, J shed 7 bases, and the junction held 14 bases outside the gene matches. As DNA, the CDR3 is TGTGCCAGCAGCTTGGCCCTGGGGACAGATTACACTGAAAAACTGTTTTTT. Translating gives CASSLALGTDYTEKLFF. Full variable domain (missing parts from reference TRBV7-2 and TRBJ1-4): GAGVSQSPSNKVTEKGKDVELRCDPISGHTALYWYRQSLGQGLEFLIYFQGNSAPDKSGLPSDRFSAERTGGSVSTLTIQRTQQEDSAVYLCASSLALGTDYTEKLFFGSGTQLSVL.

The CDR3 nucleotides read TGTGCCAGCAGCGTAGGTCGAAGTGGAGCAGACGGCTACGAGCAGTACTTC. Translating it yields CASSVGRSGADGYEQYF. V and J are TRBV9 and TRBJ2-7; D not resolved. CDR1 and CDR2 (germline): SGDLS, YYNGEE. Trimming pared 0 bases from V and 3 bases from J, leaving 19 bases between. This CDR3 is 17 amino acids long.

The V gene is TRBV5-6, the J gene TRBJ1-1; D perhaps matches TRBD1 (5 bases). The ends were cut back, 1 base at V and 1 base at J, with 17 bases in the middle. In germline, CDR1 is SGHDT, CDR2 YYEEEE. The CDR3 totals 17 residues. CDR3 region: CASSLLLQGIWNTEAFF. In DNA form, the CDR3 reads TGTGCCAGCAGCTTGTTATTGCAGGGAATTTGGAACACTGAAGCTTTCTTT.

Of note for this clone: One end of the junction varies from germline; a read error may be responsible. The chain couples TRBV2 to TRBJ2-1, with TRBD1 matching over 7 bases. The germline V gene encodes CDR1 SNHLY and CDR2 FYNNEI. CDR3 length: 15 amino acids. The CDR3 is CVSSGWTGSYNEQFF. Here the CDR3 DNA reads TGTGTCAGCAGTGGGTGGACAGGCTCCTACAATGAGCAGTTCTTC.

The DNA of the CDR3 is TGTGCCAGCAGCTTGGTCAGCGGGGGGGGCTGGGAGACCCAGTACTTC. Translated: CASSLVSGGGWETQYF. The chain has TRBV5-4 and TRBJ2-5; 10 nucleotides line up with TRBD2. Trimming at V came to 0 bases and at J to 5 bases, leaving 7 bases not matched to a gene. Germline loops: CDR1 SGHNT, CDR2 YYREEE (reference sequence). The CDR3 consists of 16 residues. The variable domain in full, completed from reference TRBV5-4 and TRBJ2-5, reads ETGVTQSPTHLIKTRGQQVTLRCSSQSGHNTVSWYQQALGQGPQFIFQYYREEENGRGNFPPRFSGLQFPNYSSELNVNALELDDSALYLCASSLVSGGGWETQYFGPGTRLLVL.

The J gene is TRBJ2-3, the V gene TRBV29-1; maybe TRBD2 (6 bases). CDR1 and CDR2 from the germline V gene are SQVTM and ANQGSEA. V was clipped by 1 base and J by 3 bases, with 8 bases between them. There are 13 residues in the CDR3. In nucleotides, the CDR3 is TGCAGCGTTGAAGGCGGGGCTACAGATACGCAGTATTTT. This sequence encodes CSVEGGATDTQYF.

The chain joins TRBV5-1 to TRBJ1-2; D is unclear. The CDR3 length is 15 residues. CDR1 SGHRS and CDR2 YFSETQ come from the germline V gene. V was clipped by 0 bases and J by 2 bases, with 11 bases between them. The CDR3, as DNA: TGCGCCAGCAGCTTGGCCCCATCGGGAAACTATGGCTACACCTTC. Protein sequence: CASSLAPSGNYGYTF.